Detailed here is one T cell receptor beta chain. The target antigen is unknown. The V and J ends lost 3 bases and 3 bases respectively, with 7 bases between them. The CDR3 covers 13 residues. Germline V gene data show CDR1 as LNHDA and CDR2 as SQIVND (reference sequence). The table came from immunoSEQ multiplex PCR; TCRdb's copy has only in-frame clones and leaves some out. The sample has nearly 45,000 clones, more than 80% seen once. These data come from a study of OX40 agonist ivuxolimab in advanced cancers. Study overall: Those enrolled were approximately 87% male, with a mean age of roughly 60 years and ages from about 20 to 90. General study findings and limits: Among T cells, CD8+ cells averaged more expanded clones than CD4+ cells. Dose levels from 0.1 to 3.0 mg/kg saw CD4+ and CD8+ blood T cells expand clonally by week 6.

Specimen: CD4+ or CD8+ T cells sorted from blood, collected in a trial of the OX40 agonist ivuxolimab. The receptor's source is an adult with an advanced solid tumor such as melanoma, head and neck, liver or kidney cancer. This chain joins TRBV19 and TRBJ2-3; D remains unclear. This CDR3 is CASSIRQTDTQYF. The CDR3 DNA is TGTGCCAGTAGTATTCGGCAAACAGATACGCAGTATTTT.